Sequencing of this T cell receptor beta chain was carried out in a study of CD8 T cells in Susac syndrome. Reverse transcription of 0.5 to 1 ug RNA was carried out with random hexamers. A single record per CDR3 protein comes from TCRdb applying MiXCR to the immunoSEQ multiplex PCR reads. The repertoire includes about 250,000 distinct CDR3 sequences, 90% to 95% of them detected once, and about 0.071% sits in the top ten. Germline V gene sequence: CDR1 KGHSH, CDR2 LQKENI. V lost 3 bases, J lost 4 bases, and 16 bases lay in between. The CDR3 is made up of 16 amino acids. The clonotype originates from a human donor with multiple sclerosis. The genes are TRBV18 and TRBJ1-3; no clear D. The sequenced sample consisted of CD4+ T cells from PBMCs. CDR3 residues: CASSPDPAGMGNTIYF. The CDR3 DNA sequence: TGTGCCAGCTCACCGGACCCAGCCGGGATGGGAAACACCATATATTTT.